A single T cell receptor beta chain is shown here with its context. Sequencing was performed with immunoSEQ multiplex PCR; in TCRdb, only in-frame clones are kept and a portion is missing. This sample has 130,000 or so clones, with less than 97% found just once. This record comes from a study of T cell changes during pregnancy in multiple sclerosis. This CDR3 has 16 amino acids. Per the germline V gene, CDR1 is SGHDT and CDR2 is YYEEEE. V dropped 0 bases and J dropped 8; count of bases not matched to a gene: 5. The sample here was peripheral blood, taken after pregnancy. The TCR comes from a female donor with multiple sclerosis, enrolled in a pregnancy study. The genes are TRBV5-6 and TRBJ1-6; 10 nucleotides match TRBD1. The CDR3 region is CASSLAGTGEYSPLHF. DNA for the CDR3: TGTGCCAGCAGCTTGGCGGGGACAGGGGAATATTCACCCCTCCACTTT.